These 23 T cell receptor beta chains share one sample of origin, sequenced in a study of blood T cell repertoires in COVID-19. The assay was immunoSEQ multiplex PCR, and TCRdb's table has in-frame clones only and misses some. Among around 150,000 clones listed, 80% to 85% were seen once. Material for sequencing was peripheral blood. These receptors were taken from a woman aged 55-70 years with active or convalescent COVID-19.

J is TRBJ2-1 and V is TRBV5-4; tentatively, D is TRBD1 (5 bases). V was cut by 4 bases and J by 5 bases, with 10 bases left in between. The CDR3 totals 13 residues. Germline CDR1 and CDR2: SGHNT and YYREEE (reference sequence). In nucleotides, the CDR3 is TGTGCCAGCAGCCCCGACAGAGACAATGAGCAGTTCTTC. Translated: CASSPDRDNEQFF.

The chain combines TRBV10-1 with TRBJ2-7; D may be TRBD1 (6 bases). Per the germline V gene, CDR1 is WNHNN and CDR2 is SYGVQD (reference sequence). The V gene lost 8 bases and the J gene lost 8 bases, with 22 bases spanning the gap. The length of the CDR3 is 14 residues. The CDR3 DNA follows: TGCGCCAGCCCAGATTCGGTGCAGGGGCGGCAGCAGTACTTC. Protein sequence: CASPDSVQGRQQYF.

The chain combines TRBV12-3 or TRBV12-4 with TRBJ2-2; D unresolved. V lost 3 bases and J 5 bases, leaving 7 bases between the germline ends. This CDR3 is built from 13 residues. This CDR3 reads CASSLALTGELFF. In nucleotides, the CDR3 is TGTGCCAGCAGTTTGGCCCTTACCGGGGAGCTGTTTTTT.

V is TRBV2 and J is TRBJ1-3; 7 nucleotides align to TRBD1. Trimming removed 7 bases from V and 0 bases from J; junction bases left unmatched: 6. Germline V gene data show CDR1 as SNHLY and CDR2 as FYNNEI. The CDR3 runs to 15 residues. CDR3 residues: CASTLGQISGNTIYF. CDR3 bases: TGTGCCAGCACATTGGGACAGATCTCTGGAAACACCATATATTTT.

The V call is TRBV4-2, the J call TRBJ2-3; 12 nucleotides line up with TRBD2. This CDR3 contains 17 residues. In germline, CDR1 is LGHNA, CDR2 YNFKEQ. V shed 4 bases, J shed 4 bases, and the junction held 9 bases outside the gene matches. The CDR3 is CASSPLPTSGSADTQYF. The CDR3 DNA follows: TGTGCCAGCAGCCCTTTGCCGACTAGCGGGAGTGCAGATACGCAGTATTTT.

This sequence joins TRBV7-9 and TRBJ1-1; maybe TRBD1 (5 bases). In germline, CDR1 is SEHNR, CDR2 FQNEAQ (reference sequence). V lost 1 base, J lost 8 bases, and 17 bases lay in between. This CDR3 has 15 residues. Here the CDR3 reads CASSLVRQLPSEAFF. CDR3 DNA: TGTGCCAGCAGCTTAGTAAGACAGCTCCCCTCCGAAGCTTTCTTT.

The chain carries TRBV2 and TRBJ1-1; D gene unclear. Trimming removed 4 bases from V and 7 bases from J, with 7 bases in between. CDR1 and CDR2 (germline): SNHLY, FYNNEI. The CDR3 contains 11 residues. For the CDR3, the DNA is TGTGCCAGCAGTGCGCGTTTTGAAGCTTTCTTT. Amino acids: CASSARFEAFF.

The rearrangement uses TRBV27 and TRBJ1-3, with 8 positions matching TRBD1. The CDR3 extends over 15 amino acids. CDR1 and CDR2 from the germline V gene are MNHEY and SMNVEV (reference sequence). The V segment lost 5 bases and the J segment 3 bases; nucleotides outside the gene matches: 6. DNA for the CDR3: TGTGCCAGCAGTCGGACAGGGACTTTTGGAAACACCATATATTTT. Translated: CASSRTGTFGNTIYF.

Of note for this clone: Other nucleotide sequences from this sample produce the same CDR3. The chain links TRBV5-1 to TRBJ1-5; 9 nucleotides match TRBD1. CDR3 length equals 15 residues. With V trimmed by 0 bases and J by 3 bases, 1 base remained unmatched. Per the germline V gene, CDR1 is SGHRS and CDR2 is YFSETQ. The DNA of the CDR3 is TGCGCCAGCAGCTTGGGACAGGGGGACAATCAGCCCCAGCATTTT. Translated: CASSLGQGDNQPQHF.

V and J are TRBV21-1 and TRBJ1-2; TRBD1 reflects the table's D call only, with no check against the DNA. TRBV21-1 corresponds to a pseudogene. The CDR3 runs to 16 residues. CDR3 sequence (DNA): TGTGCCAGCAGCGAAAGGAACAGGGAATTCTCATATGGCTACACCTTC. Protein product: CASSERNREFSYGYTF.

The chain couples TRBV28 to TRBJ1-1, with 10 nucleotides matching TRBD1. With V trimmed by 6 bases and J by 5 bases, 9 bases remained unmatched. Germline V gene lookup returns CDR1 MDHEN and CDR2 SYDVKM. The CDR3 runs 15 residues. The CDR3 loop is CASSGTGEGRTEAFF. CDR3 DNA: TGTGCCAGCAGCGGGACAGGGGAAGGTAGGACTGAAGCTTTCTTT.

The V call is TRBV4-1, the J call TRBJ1-2; weak D call: TRBD1 (5 bases). There are 15 residues in the CDR3. CDR1 is MGHRA, CDR2 YSYEKL, per germline. Between the trimmed V and J ends, which lost 4 bases and 2 bases, there was a span of 14 bases. The DNA for the CDR3 is TGCGCCAGCAGCCTGCACGGGGGAGACAACTATGGCTACACCTTC. Its protein is CASSLHGGDNYGYTF.

V gene TRBV5-8 combines with J gene TRBJ1-5; D might be TRBD1 (5 bases). Germline CDR1 SGHTS, CDR2 YDEGEE. There are 12 residues in the CDR3. The V gene lost 5 bases and the J gene lost 9 bases, with 12 bases spanning the gap. CDR3 loop: CASSYRGGPQHF. The CDR3 region has the DNA TGTGCCAGCAGTTATCGGGGGGGGCCCCAGCATTTT.

The CDR3 here is CASSPRLAGSTDTQYF. Here the CDR3 DNA reads TGTGCCAGCAGCCCGAGACTAGCGGGAAGCACAGATACGCAGTATTTT. This rearrangement joins TRBV9 to TRBJ2-3, with TRBD2 matching over 11 bases. Trimming removed 4 bases from V and 0 bases from J; junction bases left unmatched: 4. Germline V gives CDR1 SGDLS, CDR2 YYNGEE. CDR3 length: 16 amino acids.

The rearrangement links TRBV5-1 to TRBJ1-1; the D gene is possibly TRBD1 (5 bases). V was trimmed by 1 base and J by 0 bases, leaving 10 bases between them. Germline CDR1 and CDR2: SGHRS and YFSETQ. CDR3 length equals 15 residues. The CDR3 sequence: CASSLLPGLNTEAFF. The CDR3 bases are TGCGCCAGCAGCTTGCTCCCAGGGTTGAACACTGAAGCTTTCTTT.

This rearrangement joins TRBV6-1 to TRBJ1-2, with unresolved D. The germline CDR1 and CDR2 sequences are MNHNS and SASEGT. The CDR3 runs 14 residues. Trimming took 0 bases from V and 2 from J, leaving 7 bases between them. DNA for the CDR3: TGTGCCAGCAGTGAAGCCGCGGGGAACTATGGCTACACCTTC. Encoded protein: CASSEAAGNYGYTF.

CDR3 loop: CASSHRVGYTF. Written as DNA, the CDR3 is TGTGCCAGCAGTCACAGGGTTGGCTACACCTTC. This rearrangement joins TRBV6-1 to TRBJ1-2; D may be TRBD1 (6 bases). V lost 5 bases and J lost 7, with 8 bases in between. Germline CDR1 reads MNHNS; CDR2 reads SASEGT. This CDR3 comprises 11 residues.

Written as DNA, the CDR3 is TGTGCCAGTAGTCCGAGGGCCGCCAGCGTAAATCAGCCCCAGCATTTT. This translates into CASSPRAASVNQPQHF. This sequence joins TRBV19 and TRBJ1-5; no firm D call. This CDR3 is 16 amino acids long. Germline assignment: CDR1 LNHDA and CDR2 SQIVND (reference sequence). V was shortened by 5 bases and J by 4 bases, with 18 bases between the two germline ends.

The rearrangement links TRBV7-6 to TRBJ2-7, with TRBD1 matching over 7 bases. After removal of 1 base from V and 6 bases from J, the junction contained 15 bases not matched to a gene. The germline CDR1 and CDR2 sequences are SGHVS and FNYEAQ. The CDR3 has 17 residues. The CDR3 protein is CASSLVAPGTEPFEQYF. CDR3 DNA sequence: TGTGCCAGCAGCTTAGTAGCCCCCGGGACAGAACCTTTCGAGCAGTACTTC.

The rearrangement links TRBV5-4 to TRBJ1-4; the D is unclear. The germline V and J ends were trimmed by 0 bases and 6 bases, with 21 bases remaining between them. Germline CDR1 SGHNT, CDR2 YYREEE (reference sequence). CDR3 length: 18 residues. CDR3 in DNA: TGTGCCAGCAGCTTGGGTCCCAACCCGACGTATGAGGATGAAAAACTGTTTTTT. Protein product: CASSLGPNPTYEDEKLFF.

The chain employs TRBV5-4 and TRBJ2-1, with D tentatively TRBD2 (6 bases). The germline V and J ends were trimmed by 4 bases and 10 bases, with 12 bases remaining between them. The CDR3 has 12 residues. Germline CDR1 is SGHNT and CDR2 is YYREEE (reference sequence). CDR3 nucleotides: TGTGCCAGCAGCCGGGACTCCTTCGAGCAGTTCTTC. It specifies CASSRDSFEQFF.

The CDR3 loop is CASSSLRTSGSGDTQYF. For the CDR3, the DNA is TGTGCCAGCAGCTCTCTAAGGACTAGCGGGAGCGGAGATACGCAGTATTTT. This sequence joins TRBV7-2 and TRBJ2-3; TRBD2 matches 13 bases. CDR1 SGHTA and CDR2 FQGNSA come from the germline V gene. The CDR3 is made up of 17 amino acids. Trimming took 4 bases from V and 5 from J; bases not matched to a gene: 9.

This chain links TRBV3-1 (or the pseudogene TRBV3-2) with TRBJ2-1; TRBD1 matches at 11 bases. Trimming cost V 1 base and J 15 bases; bases outside gene matches: 5. CDR1 is LGHDT and CDR2 is YNNKEL in the germline V gene (reference sequence). This CDR3 spans 13 amino acids. The CDR3 DNA sequence: TGTGCCAGCAGCCAAGTGGGACAGGGGGGCCTGTTCTTC. Its protein is CASSQVGQGGLFF.